Shown below are 25 T cell receptor beta chains from a single sample sequenced in a study of T cell repertoires in cytomegalovirus infection. Their cognate antigens are unknown. Each CDR3 protein is one row after TCRdb ran MiXCR on the reads. This table holds some 200,000 distinct CDR3 sequences, 35% to 40% found once. The source was CD8+ T cells from cultured PBMCs, collected from culture after CMV antigen stimulation. All receptors come from a human donor in good health (CMV status not recorded). Some clones in this sample may be carry-over from other donors' samples.

The rearrangement links TRBV20-1 to TRBJ2-7, with D possibly matching TRBD2 (5 bases). Germline lookup yields CDR1 DFQATT and CDR2 SNEGSKA (reference sequence). Trimming stripped 3 bases from V and 4 bases from J, with 13 bases between. This CDR3 contains 13 residues. The CDR3 DNA follows: TGCAGTGCTAGGGGGAGCGAGTCGTACGAGCAGTACTTC. It is translated as CSARGSESYEQYF.

This clonotype was seen a handful of times. The rearrangement uses TRBV12-3 or TRBV12-4 and TRBJ1-6; TRBD1 might be the D (6 bases). Between the trimmed V and J ends, which lost 2 bases and 8 bases, there was a span of 13 bases. This CDR3 has 15 residues. Written as DNA, the CDR3 is TGTGCCAGCAGTTTACGGTCAGGGGAAGATTCACCCCTCCACTTT. This gives the protein CASSLRSGEDSPLHF.

The rearrangement joins TRBV4-1 to TRBJ2-2; the match to TRBD2 covers 11 bases. The CDR3 length is 17 residues. Germline CDR1 reads MGHRA; CDR2 reads YSYEKL. J lost 4 bases, V lost 0 bases, and 4 bases had no gene match. The CDR3 coding sequence is TGCGCCAGCAGCCAAGATACTAGCGGGGGATTCACCGGGGAGCTGTTTTTT. This translates into CASSQDTSGGFTGELFF.

This rearrangement joins TRBV11-1 to TRBJ2-2; D gene ambiguous. V shed 5 bases and J shed 8 bases, with 15 bases lying between them. This CDR3 contains 14 residues. CDR1 is SGHAT, CDR2 FQDESV, per germline (reference sequence). The CDR3: CASSTTRMRGELFF. CDR3 in DNA: TGTGCCAGCAGCACGACCCGTATGCGGGGGGAGCTGTTTTTT.

This clonotype was found a few times. The J gene is TRBJ2-3, the V gene TRBV12-3 or TRBV12-4; tentatively, D is TRBD1 or TRBD2 (5 bases each). V lost 7 bases, J lost 1 base, and 12 bases lay in between. CDR3 length: 14 residues. The CDR3 here is CASTTGAGTDTQYF. Here the CDR3 DNA reads TGTGCCAGCACCACCGGGGCCGGCACAGATACGCAGTATTTT.

The chain employs TRBV7-4 and TRBJ2-7, with D possibly TRBD1 on 6 matching bases. V gave up 1 base and J gave up 3 bases, with 10 bases separating them. Germline V gene lookup returns CDR1 SGHVT and CDR2 SQSDAQ. The length of the CDR3 is 14 residues. The CDR3 coding sequence is TGTGCCAGCAGCTTAGTAGGACAGTACTACGAGCAGTACTTC. Translated, it gives CASSLVGQYYEQYF.

This clonotype was counted a few times. The V and J genes are TRBV12-3 or TRBV12-4 and TRBJ1-3; D unclear. CDR3 length: 12 amino acids. V dropped 3 bases and J dropped 2 bases, with 2 bases sitting between them. The CDR3 loop reads CASSFTGNTIYF. The CDR3 nucleotides read TGTGCCAGCAGTTTTACTGGAAACACCATATATTTT.

In the case of this clonotype: A read error may explain this, as a much larger clone is one base away. The V gene is TRBV7-8, the J gene TRBJ2-7; unclear D gene. The closer fit of TRBJ2-1 to the DNA end suggests the J call may be wrong. The CDR3 sequence is 13 residues long. Germline values: CDR1 SGHVS, CDR2 FQNEAQ. The CDR3 region has the DNA TGTGCCAGCAGATCTAACGATTTCTACGAGCAGTTCTTC. Translating it yields CASRSNDFYEQFF.

The chain joins TRBV7-4 to TRBJ2-5; no reliable D call. CDR3 size: 13 residues. From germline, CDR1 is SGHVT and CDR2 SQSDAQ. V lost 6 bases and J lost 1, with 9 bases in between. CDR3 amino acids: CASRPGSQETQYF. The CDR3 DNA sequence: TGTGCCAGCAGACCCGGTAGCCAAGAGACCCAGTACTTC.

V usage is TRBV7-3 and J usage is TRBJ2-1; D is unresolved. CDR3 length: 16 amino acids. Trimming removed 1 base from V and 2 bases from J, with 12 bases in between. CDR1 and CDR2 from the germline V gene are SGHTA and FQGTGA. The DNA for the CDR3 is TGTGCCAGCAGCTTAATGACGGGTCCTCCCTACAATGAGCAGTTCTTC. This gives the protein CASSLMTGPPYNEQFF.

V gene TRBV7-9 combines with J gene TRBJ2-1, with D perhaps TRBD2 (6 bases). CDR3 length: 15 residues. CDR1 SEHNR and CDR2 FQNEAQ come from the germline V gene (reference sequence). Between the trimmed V and J ends, which lost 1 base and 6 bases, there was a span of 13 bases. CDR3 nucleotides: TGTGCCAGCAGCTTAGTCCTCTCCGGGGGCAATGAGCAGTTCTTC. It specifies CASSLVLSGGNEQFF.

The chain recombines TRBV7-3 with TRBJ1-1, with D tentatively TRBD1 (6 bases). The CDR3 contains 14 residues. The V end was cut by 7 bases, the J end by 8 bases, with 20 bases between. The germline gives CDR1 SGHTA, CDR2 FQGTGA. The CDR3 protein is CASTPSPDSVEAFF. The CDR3 nucleotides read TGTGCCAGCACCCCAAGCCCGGACAGCGTCGAAGCTTTCTTT.

This clonotype is a singleton in its sample. The chain links TRBV7-9 to TRBJ2-5; a weak D match, TRBD2 (6 bases). The V end lost 5 bases, the J end lost 5 bases, and 12 bases lay between the germline ends. From germline, CDR1 is SEHNR and CDR2 FQNEAQ (reference sequence). CDR3 length equals 13 residues. CDR3 sequence reads: CASSPMAGETQYF. The CDR3 DNA sequence: TGTGCCAGCAGCCCTATGGCGGGGGAGACCCAGTACTTC.

The V and J genes are TRBV6-2 or TRBV6-3 and TRBJ2-1, with 7 positions matching TRBD2. Germline lookup yields CDR1 MNHEY and CDR2 SVGEGT. V shed 6 bases, J shed 6 bases, and the junction held 11 bases outside the gene matches. The CDR3 consists of 15 residues. CDR3 in amino acids: CASSTPGLVSNEQFF. In DNA, the CDR3 is TGTGCCAGCAGCACTCCCGGACTAGTGAGCAATGAGCAGTTCTTC.

CDR3 DNA: TGTGCCAGCAGTTTATGGCGACAGGGACCCCGGGTCGAGCAGTACTTC. The encoded protein is CASSLWRQGPRVEQYF. The chain employs TRBV27 and TRBJ2-7; 7 nucleotides match TRBD1. The junction had 12 bases not matched to a gene; V was cut back by 1 base and J by 6 bases. Germline V gene sequence: CDR1 MNHEY, CDR2 SMNVEV (reference sequence). The CDR3 consists of 16 residues.

The chain uses TRBV3-1 and TRBJ1-1; D uncertain. V gave up 2 bases and J gave up 6 bases, with 13 bases separating them. Germline loops: CDR1 LGHDT, CDR2 YNNKEL (reference sequence). The CDR3 has 14 residues. CDR3 sequence: CASSQRLRFAEAFF. CDR3 nucleotide sequence: TGTGCCAGCAGCCAACGACTCCGGTTCGCTGAAGCTTTCTTT.

This chain uses TRBV14 with TRBJ2-7; weak D call: TRBD2 (6 bases). The V gene's germline CDR1 is SGHDN and CDR2 FVKESK. The CDR3 has 15 amino acids. The ends were cut back, 4 bases at V and 4 bases at J, with 17 bases in the middle. CDR3 sequence reads: CASSRRYGSLYEQYF. CDR3 nucleotides: TGTGCCAGCAGCCGGAGATACGGGAGTCTGTACGAGCAGTACTTC.

The J gene is TRBJ2-7, the V gene TRBV28, with D tentatively TRBD1 or TRBD2 (5 bases each). This CDR3 contains 17 residues. From germline, CDR1 is MDHEN and CDR2 SYDVKM. Trimming removed 5 bases from V and 3 bases from J, with 23 bases in between. CDR3 sequence: CASSLPRWDAFGYEQYF. The CDR3 coding sequence is TGTGCCAGCAGTCTGCCCCGGTGGGACGCCTTCGGCTACGAGCAGTACTTC. The whole variable domain, remainder taken from reference TRBV28 and TRBJ2-7, is DVKVTQSSRYLVKRTGEKVFLECVQDMDHENMFWYRQDPGLGLRLIYFSYDVKMKEKGDIPEGYSVSREKKERFSLILESASTNQTSMYLCASSLPRWDAFGYEQYFGPGTRLTVT.

The chain carries TRBV4-1 and TRBJ2-7; 7 nucleotides align to TRBD1. The V segment lost 4 bases and the J segment 3 bases; nucleotides outside the gene matches: 3. The CDR3 length is 13 residues. CDR1 is MGHRA and CDR2 is YSYEKL in the germline V gene. CDR3 sequence: CASSRGQIYEQYF. CDR3 DNA sequence: TGCGCCAGCAGCCGGGGACAGATCTACGAGCAGTACTTC.

The chain carries TRBV5-6 and TRBJ1-1; D unresolved. This CDR3 is 15 amino acids long. Germline V gene sequence: CDR1 SGHDT, CDR2 YYEEEE. Trimming left V 0 bases short and J 0 bases short, with 9 bases between. CDR3 loop: CASSLAEEMNTEAFF. The CDR3 coding sequence is TGTGCCAGCAGCTTGGCAGAGGAAATGAACACTGAAGCTTTCTTT.

V and J are TRBV6-2 or TRBV6-3 and TRBJ1-2, with TRBD1 identical over 7 bases. Looked up from germline, CDR1 is MNHEY and CDR2 is SVGEGT. This CDR3 is 13 amino acids long. Trimming removed 8 bases from V and 3 bases from J; junction bases left unmatched: 6. CDR3 DNA: TGTGCCAGCCGGGACAGTGAAGACTATGGCTACACCTTC. This translates into CASRDSEDYGYTF.

This clonotype was counted a few times. The genes are TRBV27 and TRBJ2-4; weak D call: TRBD1 (5 bases). The CDR3 runs 14 residues. V was pared by 2 bases and J by 7 bases, with 12 bases between. The germline CDR1 and CDR2 sequences are MNHEY and SMNVEV (reference sequence). The chain's CDR3 is CASSLRRDSNIQYF. The CDR3 nucleotides are TGTGCCAGCAGTTTACGCAGGGATAGCAACATTCAGTACTTC.

The CDR3 DNA is TGTGCCAGCAGCCAAGAATCTGGGACAGCCGTCAATGAGCAGTTCTTC. Its translation is CASSQESGTAVNEQFF. The chain recombines TRBV4-2 with TRBJ2-1; TRBD1 agrees at 7 bases. This CDR3 is 16 amino acids long. The trim removed 0 bases at V and 6 bases at J, leaving 8 bases unmatched. Germline loops: CDR1 LGHNA, CDR2 YNFKEQ.

Here the CDR3 reads CASSLDNEKLFF. CDR3 nucleotides: TGTGCCAGCAGCTTAGATAATGAAAAACTGTTTTTT. The V gene is TRBV7-6, the J gene TRBJ1-4; D remains unclear. V gave up 1 base and J gave up 4 bases, with 1 base separating them. This CDR3 has 12 residues. Germline V gives CDR1 SGHVS, CDR2 FNYEAQ. Full variable domain (remainder filled in from reference TRBV7-6 and TRBJ1-4): GAGVSQSPRYKVTKRGQDVALRCDPISGHVSLYWYRQALGQGPEFLTYFNYEAQQDKSGLPNDRFSAERPEGSISTLTIQRTEQRDSAMYRCASSLDNEKLFFGSGTQLSVL.

The CDR3 loop is CASSRGEGDLGTEAFF. The CDR3 nucleotides are TGTGCCAGCAGTAGGGGGGAGGGGGACCTGGGCACTGAAGCTTTCTTT. The chain joins TRBV28 to TRBJ1-1; D is perhaps TRBD1 (6 bases). Germline loops: CDR1 MDHEN, CDR2 SYDVKM. The CDR3 covers 16 residues. Trimming cost V 5 bases and J 4 bases, with 20 bases left between them.